The 17 T cell receptor beta chains below were found in one sample sequenced in a study of T cells in Graves' hyperthyroidism and ophthalmopathy. Amplification of TCR beta CDR3 regions was performed using RNA transcripts as template. The HTBI primer set served for first-round RT-PCR of the TCR CDR3. Each CDR3 protein is one row after TCRdb ran MiXCR on the multiplex PCR reads. Here the sample spans around 500,000 distinct CDR3 sequences, less than 25% being singletons. The sample taken for sequencing was blood. All receptors come from a woman in her 70s with Graves' ophthalmopathy.

In its sample, this clonotype was seen a few times. The chain links TRBV12-3 or TRBV12-4 to TRBJ2-3; 11 bases align to TRBD1. The CDR3 covers 16 residues. Germline trimming cut 6 bases from V and 4 bases from J; bases unmatched to any gene: 9. For the CDR3, the DNA is TGTGCCAGCAGGAGACCGGGACAGGGGGATCCAGATACGCAGTATTTT. Translation: CASRRPGQGDPDTQYF.

The J gene is TRBJ2-5, the V gene TRBV7-9, with D unresolved. Per germline, CDR1 SEHNR and CDR2 FQNEAQ (reference sequence). CDR3 length: 15 amino acids. Trimming took off 4 bases at V and 5 bases at J, with 17 bases between the two ends. The DNA for the CDR3 is TGTGCCAGCAGCTCCTCGGACGGCGTCAGGGAGACCCAGTACTTC. Encoded protein: CASSSSDGVRETQYF.

Concerning this clonotype itself: A junction boundary mismatches the germline segment, possibly from a read error. The chain links TRBV29-1 to TRBJ2-1; 12 bases match TRBD2. Germline V gives CDR1 SQVTM, CDR2 ANQGSEA. The CDR3 contains 12 residues. The CDR3 region is CGVGLAGNEQFF. The CDR3 DNA follows: TGCGGCGTCGGACTAGCGGGGAATGAGCAGTTCTTC.

This clonotype was detected a few times. J is TRBJ2-5 and V is TRBV5-4; D not certain. V was trimmed by 4 bases and J by 5 bases, leaving 12 bases between them. CDR3 size: 13 residues. Looked up from germline, CDR1 is SGHNT and CDR2 is YYREEE (reference sequence). CDR3 protein: CASSPAAPETQYF. As DNA, the CDR3 is TGTGCCAGCAGCCCTGCCGCCCCTGAGACCCAGTACTTC.

The rearrangement joins TRBV7-2 to TRBJ2-3, with TRBD2 matching 14 bases. The V gene's germline CDR1 is SGHTA and CDR2 FQGNSA. The CDR3 runs 18 residues. V was pared by 2 bases and J by 2 bases, with 6 bases of the junction left unmatched. CDR3 amino acids: CASSLPLGLAGATDTQYF. The CDR3 nucleotides are TGTGCCAGCAGCTTACCCTTGGGACTAGCGGGGGCCACAGATACGCAGTATTTT.

The chain is built from TRBV28 and TRBJ2-1; 16 nucleotides line up with TRBD2. CDR3 size: 17 residues. J was trimmed by 5 bases and V by 6 bases; bases with no gene match: 7. Germline V gene data show CDR1 as MDHEN and CDR2 as SYDVKM. CDR3 bases: TGTGCCAGCAGCGTGGGACTAGCGGGAGGGCCAAACAATGAGCAGTTCTTC. Its translation: CASSVGLAGGPNNEQFF.

The CDR3: CASSPEAPYEQYF. In nucleotides, the CDR3 is TGCGCCAGCAGCCCGGAGGCCCCCTACGAGCAGTACTTC. V gene TRBV5-1 combines with J gene TRBJ2-7, with D maybe TRBD2 (5 bases). V shed 4 bases and J shed 2 bases, with 10 bases lying between them. This CDR3 contains 13 residues. The germline V gene has CDR1 SGHRS and CDR2 YFSETQ.

This clonotype was counted only a few times. The chain couples TRBV5-1 to TRBJ1-6, with D possibly matching TRBD1 (5 bases). With 4 bases removed from V and 0 bases from J, the gap between germline ends came to 11 bases. This CDR3 is 16 amino acids long. Germline-derived CDR1 and CDR2 are SGHRS and YFSETQ. Here the CDR3 DNA reads TGCGCCAGCAGCCCGCGGGGGAGCTCCTATAATTCACCCCTCCACTTT. This codes for CASSPRGSSYNSPLHF.

The rearrangement joins TRBV20-1 to TRBJ1-1; D is unresolved. The CDR3 covers 15 residues. From germline, CDR1 is DFQATT and CDR2 SNEGSKA (reference sequence). Deletions cut 0 bases from V and 5 bases from J, with 16 bases between. The CDR3 sequence is CSARDVSVKGTEAFF. DNA for the CDR3: TGCAGTGCTAGAGATGTCTCCGTTAAGGGAACTGAAGCTTTCTTT.

This clonotype was detected ten times or more. The CDR3, as DNA: TGTGCCAGCAGCAGGGACACTGCCTCCTACGAGCAGTACTTC. Its protein product is CASSRDTASYEQYF. V usage is TRBV2 and J usage is TRBJ2-7, with D possibly TRBD1 on 6 matching bases. With 6 bases removed from V and 0 bases from J, the gap between germline ends came to 12 bases. CDR1 and CDR2 (germline): SNHLY, FYNNEI. The length of the CDR3 is 14 residues.

There are a few counts of this clonotype. This chain links TRBV6-5 with TRBJ2-6; D possibly uses TRBD1 or TRBD2 (5 bases each). Looked up from germline, CDR1 is MNHEY and CDR2 is SVGAGI. Trimming removed 0 bases at V and 2 bases at J, with 14 bases between. This CDR3 has 18 amino acids. The CDR3 bases are TGTGCCAGCAGTTACTCGATAGGTGAGGGGACTGGGGCCAACGTCCTGACTTTC. Translating it yields CASSYSIGEGTGANVLTF.

This sequence joins TRBV7-9 and TRBJ2-1, with D possibly called TRBD1 or TRBD2 (5 bases each). Trimming pared 5 bases from V and 0 bases from J, leaving 17 bases between. Germline V CDR1 and CDR2: SEHNR, FQNEAQ (reference sequence). This CDR3 comprises 17 residues. The CDR3 sequence: CASSPPIRGRSYNEQFF. DNA for the CDR3: TGTGCCAGCAGCCCTCCAATCCGGGGCCGCTCCTACAATGAGCAGTTCTTC.

This clonotype appeared a few times. This sequence joins TRBV13 and TRBJ2-7, with 10 bases that match TRBD2. Germline CDR1 PRHDT, CDR2 FYEKMQ (reference sequence). Losses at the gene ends were 6 bases for V and 3 bases for J; bases not matched to a gene: 5. The CDR3 is made up of 14 amino acids. CDR3 in amino acids: CASSPSGSIYEQYF. CDR3 DNA sequence: TGTGCCAGCAGTCCTAGCGGGAGTATCTACGAGCAGTACTTC.

The J gene is TRBJ1-6, the V gene TRBV20-1, with 8 bases matching TRBD1. This CDR3 comprises 13 residues. Germline V CDR1 and CDR2: DFQATT, SNEGSKA (reference sequence). V lost 6 bases and J lost 10; bases outside the gene matches: 8. The CDR3 nucleotides read TGCAGTGCCGGACAGGGCGAGGGGTCACCCCTCCACTTT. The encoded protein is CSAGQGEGSPLHF.

This clonotype has just a few counts. This chain uses TRBV27 with TRBJ2-7, with D perhaps matching TRBD2 (5 bases). The CDR3 totals 16 residues. V was clipped by 5 bases and J by 7 bases, with 24 bases between them. Germline assignment: CDR1 MNHEY and CDR2 SMNVEV (reference sequence). CDR3 DNA: TGTGCCAGCAGTCCAAGGAAGAGTTTGGGAGCTGGAGAGCAGTACTTC. Translation: CASSPRKSLGAGEQYF.

This clonotype was recorded a few times. The CDR3 loop is CSVGTGFEQFF. The DNA for the CDR3 is TGCAGCGTTGGGACAGGGTTCGAGCAGTTCTTC. The chain employs TRBV29-1 and TRBJ2-1; 8 positions agree with TRBD1. The ends lost 4 bases at V and 10 bases at J; junction bases unmatched: 3. The V gene's germline CDR1 is SQVTM and CDR2 ANQGSEA. The CDR3 has 11 amino acids.

In its sample, this clonotype was seen a few times. CDR3 nucleotides: TGTGCCAGTGGGCCCGGGACAGGGGGTTCCCTCGAAGCTTTCTTT. Its protein product is CASGPGTGGSLEAFF. The chain has TRBV19 and TRBJ1-1; 11 bases fit TRBD1. This CDR3 contains 15 residues. The ends lost 8 bases at V and 8 bases at J; junction bases unmatched: 13. CDR1 is LNHDA and CDR2 is SQIVND in the germline V gene (reference sequence).